This T cell receptor beta chain derives from a study of CD8+CD57+ T cells in acquired aplastic anemia. Profiling of TCR beta VDJ combinations and CDR3 sequences used genomic DNA as template. TCRdb itself ran the reads through MiXCR, one entry per CDR3 protein. The table records 260,000 or so distinct CDR3 sequences, around half of them present only once. Patients included in sequencing had previously demonstrated CD8+CD57+ cell expansion by flow cytometry. The sequence derives from a human donor with aplastic anemia. The sample consisted of sorted CD4+, CD8+, or CD8+CD57+ T cells (not recorded which) from PBMCs.

In DNA, the CDR3 is TGTGCCAGCCTCTTTCTAGATACGCAGTATTTT. It translates to CASLFLDTQYF. V and J are TRBV12-3 or TRBV12-4 and TRBJ2-3; D not certain. This CDR3 has 11 residues. V dropped 8 bases and J dropped 5 bases, with 8 bases sitting between them.